The next 27 T cell receptor beta chains were all read from a single sample in a study of human T cells and chemical hapten exposure (dated by TCRdb to the early 2020s). The receptor library was made with RACE. Sequenced on a NextSeq 500. The public reads were quality trimmed at Q25 with fastp and then assembled into clones with MiXCR by TCRdb, keeping productive beta chains. Entries are consolidated by CDR3 protein sequence, retaining the most common genes and DNA. Present in this sample are 95,000 to 150,000 distinct CDR3 sequences, roughly an eighth of which were seen just once. The ten largest clonotypes hold 0.92% of the sample. The time point tag for this specimen amounts to: patch test 1, 2 weeks after DPC sensitization. The treatment or condition label of this sample denotes: therapeutic diphenylcyclopropenone sensitization with weekly scalp DPC. Specimen: whole blood, collected in connection with sensitization to the hapten diphenylcyclopropenone (DPC). The receptors stem from a man aged 18 to 29 with alopecia areata. Some clones in this sample may be carry-over from other donors' samples.

This clonotype showed up just a few times. V is TRBV14 and J is TRBJ2-1, with 9 bases lining up with TRBD2. The CDR3 has 15 residues. Per germline, CDR1 SGHDN and CDR2 FVKESK. The V gene end was trimmed by 1 base and the J gene end by 2 bases; junction bases not matched to a gene: 0. For the CDR3, the DNA is TGTGCCAGCAGCCAAGTAGCGGGGGCCTACAATGAGCAGTTCTTC. This codes for CASSQVAGAYNEQFF.

The chain carries TRBV4-2 and TRBJ2-5, with TRBD1 identical over 9 bases. CDR1 is LGHNA and CDR2 is YNFKEQ in the germline V gene. The CDR3 loop spans 19 amino acids. V shed 0 bases and J 4 bases; nucleotides not matched to a gene: 15. Here the CDR3 reads CASSQDLPAGTGRGETQYF. CDR3 nucleotides: TGTGCCAGCAGCCAAGATTTACCCGCGGGGACAGGGAGGGGAGAGACCCAGTACTTC.

In this sample, this clonotype turned up a few times. The V gene is TRBV7-9, the J gene TRBJ2-3; TRBD1 is a possible D gene (5 bases). The V and J ends lost 6 bases and 2 bases respectively, with 9 bases between them. Looked up from germline, CDR1 is SEHNR and CDR2 is FQNEAQ (reference sequence). The length of the CDR3 is 13 residues. The CDR3 spells CASSSTVTDTQYF. CDR3 bases: TGTGCCAGCAGTTCGACAGTCACAGATACGCAGTATTTT.

This clonotype came up a few times. V is TRBV6-4 and J is TRBJ1-4, with 7 bases identical to TRBD1. This CDR3 is built from 19 residues. Germline lookup yields CDR1 MRHNA and CDR2 SNTAGT. The V segment lost 2 bases and the J segment 4 bases; nucleotides outside the gene matches: 16. The CDR3 protein is CASSDGTASAYDYNEKLFF. The DNA for the CDR3 is TGTGCCAGCAGTGACGGGACAGCCTCCGCCTACGATTATAATGAAAAACTGTTTTTT.

This clonotype showed up just a few times. The chain uses TRBV12-3 or TRBV12-4 and TRBJ2-1; the match to TRBD2 covers 12 bases. After removal of 6 bases from V and 4 bases from J, the junction contained 7 bases not matched to a gene. The CDR3 is 16 amino acids. The CDR3 protein is CASSPSGGAVYNEQFF. The CDR3 nucleotides read TGTGCCAGCAGCCCTAGCGGGGGGGCTGTATACAATGAGCAGTTCTTC.

This clonotype was seen a few times. The gene calls are TRBV2 and TRBJ1-5; D may be TRBD1 (5 bases). The CDR3 is 14 residues long. Trimming shortened V by 1 base and J by 6 bases, and 10 bases separated the two germline ends. Germline loops: CDR1 SNHLY, CDR2 FYNNEI. The CDR3 sequence is CASSEGPGGQPQHF. Written as DNA, the CDR3 is TGTGCCAGCAGTGAAGGTCCGGGGGGTCAGCCCCAGCATTTT.

This clonotype appeared a few times. The chain links TRBV5-1 to TRBJ2-1; no clear D gene. Germline-derived CDR1 and CDR2 are SGHRS and YFSETQ. The CDR3 has 17 amino acids. Trimming took off 2 bases at V and 0 bases at J, with 15 bases between the two ends. The CDR3 DNA reads as TGCGCCAGCAGCTTAGATGGGCTCTCAAGCTCCTACAATGAGCAGTTCTTC. This encodes CASSLDGLSSSYNEQFF.

The V gene is TRBV7-2, the J gene TRBJ2-3; 7 bases line up with TRBD2. V was pared by 6 bases and J by 5 bases, with 8 bases of the junction left unmatched. Germline V gives CDR1 SGHTA, CDR2 FQGNSA. The CDR3 extends over 14 amino acids. The CDR3 nucleotides are TGTGCCAGCAGTCCACAGTCGGGGGGAGATACGCAGTATTTT. Its translation is CASSPQSGGDTQYF. Complete variable domain (other parts from reference TRBV7-2 and TRBJ2-3): GAGVSQSPSNKVTEKGKDVELRCDPISGHTALYWYRQSLGQGLEFLIYFQGNSAPDKSGLPSDRFSAERTGGSVSTLTIQRTQQEDSAVYLCASSPQSGGDTQYFGPGTRLTVL.

The chain has TRBV10-2 and TRBJ1-6, with 9 bases matching TRBD1. V gave up 0 bases and J gave up 10 bases; unmatched junction bases: 4. The CDR3 extends over 15 amino acids. Per the germline V gene, CDR1 is WSHSY and CDR2 is SAAADI. The CDR3 is CASSESGTGRSPLHF. CDR3 bases: TGCGCCAGCAGTGAGTCCGGGACAGGGCGATCACCCCTCCACTTT.

The rearrangement joins TRBV5-6 to TRBJ2-7; possibly TRBD1 for D (6 bases). V shed 6 bases and J shed 6 bases, with 25 bases lying between them. The CDR3 contains 16 residues. Germline V gene sequence: CDR1 SGHDT, CDR2 YYEEEE. DNA of the CDR3: TGTGCCAGCACAAGACTTCGACACAGGGTAGGCGGCGAGCAGTACGTC. Amino acid sequence: CASTRLRHRVGGEQYV.

V is TRBV7-2 and J is TRBJ1-4; tentatively, D is TRBD1 (5 bases). CDR3 length: 14 amino acids. The germline V gene encodes CDR1 SGHTA and CDR2 FQGNSA. With 0 bases removed from V and 13 bases from J, the gap between germline ends came to 15 bases. This CDR3 is CASSLAAARGILFF. In DNA form, the CDR3 reads TGTGCCAGCAGCTTAGCGGCGGCCCGGGGGATACTGTTTTTT.

The J gene is TRBJ2-1, the V gene TRBV6-5, with 10 nucleotides matching TRBD1. This CDR3 has 15 residues. V was clipped by 5 bases and J by 5 bases; unmatched bases: 6. Germline V gene sequence: CDR1 MNHEY, CDR2 SVGAGI. The CDR3 bases are TGTGCCAGCAGTGAGACAGGGGGCAACCACAATGAGCAGTTCTTC. Amino acids: CASSETGGNHNEQFF.

The genes are TRBV5-1 and TRBJ2-1, with D perhaps matching TRBD1 or TRBD2 (6 bases each). The CDR3 is made up of 16 amino acids. Per the germline V gene, CDR1 is SGHRS and CDR2 is YFSETQ. With 5 bases removed from V and 2 bases from J, the gap between germline ends came to 17 bases. The CDR3 is CASSPEGGTAYNEQFF. The CDR3 bases are TGCGCCAGCAGTCCGGAAGGGGGGACTGCCTACAATGAGCAGTTCTTC. The full variable domain, rest sourced from reference TRBV5-1 and TRBJ2-1, is KAGVTQTPRYLIKTRGQQVTLSCSPISGHRSVSWYQQTPGQGLQFLFEYFSETQRNKGNFPGRFSGRQFSNSRSEMNVSTLELGDSALYLCASSPEGGTAYNEQFFGPGTRLTVL.

The chain employs TRBV7-2 and TRBJ1-6; D gene ambiguous. This CDR3 spans 14 amino acids. The germline V and J ends were trimmed by 1 base and 7 bases, with 8 bases remaining between them. Looked up from germline, CDR1 is SGHTA and CDR2 is FQGNSA. CDR3 sequence reads: CASSLVDFNSPLHF. In nucleotides, the CDR3 is TGTGCCAGCAGCTTAGTGGACTTCAATTCACCCCTCCACTTT.

This rearrangement joins TRBV28 to TRBJ2-6; no firm D call. The V gene lost 8 bases and the J gene lost 1 base, with 6 bases spanning the gap. This CDR3 is 13 amino acids long. Germline CDR1 is MDHEN and CDR2 is SYDVKM. The CDR3 DNA sequence: TGTGCCAGCGTGGAGTCTGGGGCCAACGTCCTGACTTTC. It yields the protein CASVESGANVLTF.

The CDR3, as DNA: TGTGCCAGCAGCCAGGATACGGGGTGGTGGGGCAATGAGCAGTTCTTC. Its protein product is CASSQDTGWWGNEQFF. The chain uses TRBV14 and TRBJ2-1; D might be TRBD2 (5 bases). Trimming took off 3 bases at V and 6 bases at J, with 18 bases between the two ends. Per the germline V gene, CDR1 is SGHDN and CDR2 is FVKESK. This CDR3 has 16 amino acids.

This clonotype was detected only a few times. The chain is built from TRBV7-9 and TRBJ2-5, with TRBD1 matching over 8 bases. The CDR3 is made up of 15 amino acids. CDR1 and CDR2 from the germline V gene are SEHNR and FQNEAQ (reference sequence). V was clipped by 1 base and J by 5 bases; unmatched bases: 6. The CDR3 bases are TGTGCCAGCAGCTTAGACCGGACAGGGTTTGAGACCCAGTACTTC. Amino acids: CASSLDRTGFETQYF.

The chain couples TRBV4-1 to TRBJ1-2, with D possibly matching TRBD1 (5 bases). V was cut by 4 bases and J by 4 bases, with 10 bases left in between. Per the germline V gene, CDR1 is MGHRA and CDR2 is YSYEKL. This CDR3 region has 13 residues. In DNA form, the CDR3 reads TGCGCCAGCAGCCTACAGGAATCCTATGGCTACACCTTC. Its translation: CASSLQESYGYTF.

The chain uses TRBV9 and TRBJ2-5; 10 bases are a match to TRBD1. The CDR3 totals 16 residues. The germline gives CDR1 SGDLS, CDR2 YYNGEE. V dropped 2 bases and J dropped 2; count of bases not matched to a gene: 6. The CDR3 protein is CASSVGQGQSQETQYF. The CDR3 DNA follows: TGTGCCAGCAGCGTGGGACAGGGGCAAAGTCAAGAGACCCAGTACTTC.

The sample holds many counts of this clonotype. The chain links TRBV7-2 to TRBJ1-1; 7 nucleotides line up with TRBD1. The ends lost 6 bases at V and 7 bases at J; junction bases unmatched: 8. Germline CDR1 is SGHTA and CDR2 is FQGNSA. The CDR3 consists of 13 residues. CDR3 sequence reads: CASRSTGDGEAFF. The DNA for the CDR3 is TGTGCCAGCAGGTCAACAGGGGACGGTGAAGCTTTCTTT. The entire variable domain, with the rest obtained from reference TRBV7-2 and TRBJ1-1, is as follows: GAGVSQSPSNKVTEKGKDVELRCDPISGHTALYWYRQSLGQGLEFLIYFQGNSAPDKSGLPSDRFSAERTGGSVSTLTIQRTQQEDSAVYLCASRSTGDGEAFFGQGTRLTVV.

The V and J genes are TRBV10-1 and TRBJ2-7; 7 bases fit TRBD1. The trim removed 0 bases at V and 2 bases at J, leaving 1 base unmatched. There are 14 residues in the CDR3. Germline V CDR1 and CDR2: WNHNN, SYGVQD (reference sequence). The CDR3 DNA reads as TGCGCCAGCAGTGAGTCGGGACAGCCCTACGAGCAGTACTTC. Its protein product is CASSESGQPYEQYF.

The chain recombines TRBV4-1 with TRBJ1-1, with D perhaps TRBD1 (6 bases). CDR1 MGHRA and CDR2 YSYEKL come from the germline V gene. The CDR3 contains 12 residues. Between the trimmed V and J ends, which lost 1 base and 8 bases, there was a span of 8 bases. Written as DNA, the CDR3 is TGCGCCAGCAGCCAAGTAGGGGGAGAAGCTTTCTTT. The encoded protein is CASSQVGGEAFF.

This clonotype was observed a few times. V and J are TRBV19 and TRBJ1-4, with 10 bases matching TRBD1. CDR1 LNHDA and CDR2 SQIVND come from the germline V gene (reference sequence). This CDR3 is 15 amino acids long. The V and J ends lost 5 bases and 7 bases, in that order; junction bases with no gene match: 7. CDR3 sequence: CASSAGTGVGEKLFF. The DNA of the CDR3 is TGTGCCAGTAGTGCCGGGACAGGGGTAGGTGAAAAACTGTTTTTT. Full variable domain (remainder filled in from reference TRBV19 and TRBJ1-4): DGGITQSPKYLFRKEGQNVTLSCEQNLNHDAMYWYRQDPGQGLRLIYYSQIVNDFQKGDIAEGYSVSREKKESFPLTVTSAQKNPTAFYLCASSAGTGVGEKLFFGSGTQLSVL.

In its sample, this clonotype was seen a few times. The rearrangement joins TRBV29-1 to TRBJ1-1; TRBD1 agrees at 9 bases. Germline CDR1 and CDR2: SQVTM and ANQGSEA. This CDR3 is built from 12 residues. V shed 3 bases, J shed 10 bases, and the junction held 6 bases outside the gene matches. The CDR3, as DNA: TGCAGCGTTGATTGGGACAGGGCGGGAGCTTTCTTT. Translating it yields CSVDWDRAGAFF.

V is TRBV11-2 and J is TRBJ1-4, with D maybe TRBD1 (6 bases). The CDR3 length is 14 residues. Deletions cut 5 bases from V and 5 bases from J, with 12 bases between. From germline, CDR1 is SGHAT and CDR2 FQNNGV. The CDR3, as DNA: TGTGCCAGCAGCCCCGGGACACGCAATGAAAAACTGTTTTTT. It encodes CASSPGTRNEKLFF.

This clonotype was recorded many times. The chain is built from TRBV7-2 and TRBJ2-1; D tentatively reads TRBD1 or TRBD2 (5 bases each). Trimming cost V 7 bases and J 3 bases, with 16 bases left between them. Germline CDR1 is SGHTA and CDR2 is FQGNSA. This CDR3 is 15 amino acids long. Written as DNA, the CDR3 is TGTGCCAGCACCAAAACTAGGCAGGGCTACAATGAGCAGTTCTTC. Translation gives CASTKTRQGYNEQFF.

This clonotype occurred a few times. The chain is built from TRBV6-1 and TRBJ1-6, with 8 nucleotides matching TRBD1. The germline V gene encodes CDR1 MNHNS and CDR2 SASEGT. The CDR3 spans 15 residues. The V gene end was trimmed by 5 bases and the J gene end by 9 bases; junction bases not matched to a gene: 9. Here the CDR3 DNA reads TGTGCCAGCAGTTACCAAGACAGGGGCGGTTCACCCCTCCACTTT. Protein sequence: CASSYQDRGGSPLHF.